Each of the 4 T cell receptor beta chains below was sequenced from the same sample in a study of OX40 agonist ivuxolimab in advanced cancers. Profiled with immunoSEQ multiplex PCR; TCRdb holds only in-frame clones, not every one. The table includes 30,000 to 35,000 clones, roughly 80% detected once. Specimen: CD4+ or CD8+ T cells sorted from blood, collected in a trial of the OX40 agonist ivuxolimab. Receptor source: an adult with an advanced solid tumor such as melanoma, head and neck, liver or kidney cancer.

This clone has only one observation. The V gene is TRBV7-8, the J gene TRBJ2-5; 10 bases fit TRBD1. The CDR3 spans 15 residues. Germline loops: CDR1 SGHVS, CDR2 FQNEAQ. Unmatched junction bases numbered 1, after V lost 0 bases and J lost 3 bases. CDR3 bases: TGTGCCAGCAGCTTAGCCGGGACAGGGGAAGAGACCCAGTACTTC. It yields the protein CASSLAGTGEETQYF.

The V gene is TRBV7-9, the J gene TRBJ2-7; 7 bases are a match to TRBD1. The germline V gene encodes CDR1 SEHNR and CDR2 FQNEAQ (reference sequence). V shed 1 base and J 6 bases; nucleotides not matched to a gene: 0. The CDR3 has 12 residues. CDR3: CASSLDRGEQYF. The CDR3 coding sequence is TGTGCCAGCAGCTTAGACAGGGGCGAGCAGTACTTC.

This clone appeared once. This chain links TRBV21-1 with TRBJ1-6; the table's TRBD1 call for D was not verified on the DNA. TRBV21-1 corresponds to a pseudogene. The CDR3 is 15 residues long. CDR3 in DNA: TGTGCCAGCAGCAAAGTACAGGTCTATAATTCACCCCTCCACTTT. As protein: CASSKVQVYNSPLHF.

The chain employs TRBV30 and TRBJ1-1, with 8 bases matching TRBD1. The length of the CDR3 is 16 residues. Germline loops: CDR1 GTSNPN, CDR2 SVGIG (reference sequence). V gave up 3 bases and J gave up 0 bases; unmatched junction bases: 9. The CDR3 coding sequence is TGTGCCTGGAGGTTGGACAGGGCAACGCTGAACACTGAAGCTTTCTTT. As protein: CAWRLDRATLNTEAFF.